The source of this TCR beta chain is a study of blood T cell repertoires in COVID-19. At the level of the study: The United States, Italy and Spain provided the acute and convalescent COVID-19 samples. T cells, B-cell-depleted T cells, or PBMCs provided the cDNA or gDNA that served as material.

The germline V gene has CDR1 GTSNPN and CDR2 SVGIG (reference sequence). There are 11 residues in the CDR3. Trimming pared 5 bases from V and 13 bases from J, leaving 15 bases between. Per the study methods: Estimation of nucleated cell counts was performed using reference gene primer amplification. Method: immunoSEQ multiplex PCR; TCRdb's copy keeps in-frame clones and lacks some. V, J and clone size are taken as reported in that table, and D and trimming were inferred from the DNA itself. In the table there are 250,000 to 350,000 clones, around nine tenths of which are singletons. Sequenced input: peripheral blood. V gene TRBV30 combines with J gene TRBJ2-1; unclear D gene. The sequence was obtained from a woman aged 60 to 75 with acute or convalescent COVID-19. CDR3 residues: CAWEVLSSQFF. Written as DNA, the CDR3 is TGTGCCTGGGAAGTCTTATCGAGTCAGTTCTTC.